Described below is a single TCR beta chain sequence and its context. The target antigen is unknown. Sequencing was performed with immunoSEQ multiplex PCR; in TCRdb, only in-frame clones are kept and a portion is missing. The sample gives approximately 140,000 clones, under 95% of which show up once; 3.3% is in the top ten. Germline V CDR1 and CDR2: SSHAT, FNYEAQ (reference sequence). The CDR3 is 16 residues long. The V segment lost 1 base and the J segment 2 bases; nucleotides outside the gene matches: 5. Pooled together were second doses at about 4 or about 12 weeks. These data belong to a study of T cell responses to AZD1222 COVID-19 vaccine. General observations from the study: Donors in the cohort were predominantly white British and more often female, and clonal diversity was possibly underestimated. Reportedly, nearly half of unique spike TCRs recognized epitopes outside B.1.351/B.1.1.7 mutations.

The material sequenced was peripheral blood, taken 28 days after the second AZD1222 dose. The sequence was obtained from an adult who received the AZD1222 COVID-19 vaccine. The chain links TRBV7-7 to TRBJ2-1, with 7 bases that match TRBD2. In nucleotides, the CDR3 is TGTGCCAGCAGCTTAGGTCCCCTAGCGGCCTACAATGAGCAGTTCTTC. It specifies CASSLGPLAAYNEQFF.